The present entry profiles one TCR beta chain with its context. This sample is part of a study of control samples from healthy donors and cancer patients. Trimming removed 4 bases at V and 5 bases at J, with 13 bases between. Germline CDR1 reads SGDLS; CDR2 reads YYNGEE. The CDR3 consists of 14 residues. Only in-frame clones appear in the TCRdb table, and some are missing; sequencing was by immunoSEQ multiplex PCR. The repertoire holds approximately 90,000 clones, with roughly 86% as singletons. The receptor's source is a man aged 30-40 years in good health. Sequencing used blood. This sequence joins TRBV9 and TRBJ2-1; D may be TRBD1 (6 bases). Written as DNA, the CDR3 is TGTGCCAGCAGCCCCCGACAGGACCACAATGAGCAGTTCTTC. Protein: CASSPRQDHNEQFF.